This is a list of T cell receptor beta chains from one sample in a study of Graves' ophthalmopathy and Graves' hyperthyroidism. TCRdb reprocessed the multiplex PCR reads with MiXCR, giving one entry per CDR3 protein. The sample lists 200,000 to 250,000 distinct CDR3 sequences; around 45% were seen once. The sequenced sample was peripheral blood. These TCRs come from an adult man with Graves' ophthalmopathy. Both conserved end residues are part of each CDR3. Fields, in order: J gene, V gene, CDR3 length, clone size, D gene, CDR3 protein, CDR3 DNA. A D gene is named only where the DNA matches it firmly. Not every row has a clone size; where given, it reads once, few, many or a size class.

TRBJ2-2	TRBV28	17	.	TRBD1	CASSSPWTGTRTGELFF	TGTGCCAGCAGTTCCCCTTGGACAGGGACGCGCACCGGGGAGCTGTTTTTT
TRBJ2-5	TRBV29-1	15	.	.	CSVEEDSALQETQYF	TGCAGCGTTGAAGAAGACAGTGCCCTTCAAGAGACCCAGTACTTC
TRBJ2-7	TRBV19	14	few	.	CASSAGTNGYEQYF	TGTGCCAGTAGCGCCGGGACAAATGGATACGAGCAGTACTTC
TRBJ1-2	TRBV29-1	13	.	.	CSVPHTGNYGYTF	TGCAGCGTCCCTCACACCGGGAACTATGGCTACACCTTC
TRBJ2-5	TRBV18	14	.	TRBD1	CASSPGQAEETQYF	TGTGCCAGCTCACCGGGACAGGCAGAAGAGACCCAGTACTTC
TRBJ1-3	TRBV7-9	16	.	.	CASSQDQALRGNTIYF	TGTGCCAGCAGCCAAGATCAGGCGTTGAGGGGAAACACCATATATTTT
TRBJ2-1	TRBV24-1	15	.	TRBD1	CATSDTGQGLDEQFF	TGTGCCACCAGTGACACTGGACAGGGACTGGATGAGCAGTTCTTC
TRBJ1-1	TRBV25-1	16	.	TRBD1	CASSLGQATPNTEAFF	TGTGCCAGCAGTCTAGGACAGGCAACCCCGAACACTGAAGCTTTCTTT
TRBJ1-6	TRBV9	18	.	TRBD1	CASSRSLTGDRGNSPLHF	TGTGCCAGCAGTCGGAGCCTAACCGGAGACAGGGGTAATTCACCCCTCCACTTT
TRBJ1-1	TRBV7-2	15	many	TRBD1	CASSFATGGGTEAFF	TGTGCCAGCAGCTTCGCGACAGGGGGAGGCACTGAAGCTTTCTTT
TRBJ1-5	TRBV6-4	15	few	TRBD1	CASRDRGFSNQPQHF	TGTGCCAGCAGGGACAGGGGGTTCAGCAATCAGCCCCAGCATTTT
TRBJ2-7	TRBV7-2	15	.	TRBD2	CASSLEERGGREQYF	TGTGCCAGCAGCTTAGAGGAGCGGGGGGGCCGGGAGCAGTACTTC
TRBJ1-2	TRBV9	15	few	.	CASSVGPGLGVGYTF	TGTGCCAGCAGCGTAGGTCCGGGTCTTGGAGTTGGCTACACCTTC
TRBJ1-6	TRBV20-1	15	.	TRBD1	CSARAWQGELSPLHF	TGCAGTGCTAGAGCGTGGCAGGGGGAGCTTTCACCCCTCCACTTT
TRBJ1-1	TRBV6-5	14	few	.	CASSYSEVATEAFF	TGTGCCAGCAGTTACTCGGAGGTGGCAACTGAAGCTTTCTTT
TRBJ2-7	TRBV9	13	few	.	CASSQTGTYEQYF	TGCGCCAGCAGCCAAACTGGGACTTACGAGCAGTACTTC
TRBJ1-4	TRBV6-5	15	.	.	CASSEITGVKEKLFF	TGTGCCAGCAGTGAAATCACAGGAGTAAAAGAAAAACTGTTTTTT
TRBJ2-2	TRBV9	14	.	.	CASSLPGNTGELFF	TGTGCCAGCAGTCTCCCGGGGAACACCGGGGAGCTGTTTTTT
TRBJ1-1	TRBV27	14	.	TRBD1	CASRGTGLNTEAFF	TGTGCCAGCAGGGGGACAGGGTTGAACACTGAAGCTTTCTTT
TRBJ1-1	TRBV4-1	17	.	.	CASSQDEHNLMNTEAFF	TGCGCCAGCAGCCAAGATGAACACAATTTAATGAACACTGAAGCTTTCTTT
TRBJ1-2	TRBV28	13	.	TRBD1	CASSPGTGYGYTF	TGTGCCAGCAGTCCCGGGACAGGCTATGGCTACACCTTC
TRBJ2-6	TRBV19	15	once	.	CAGSDRTSGANVLTF	TGTGCCGGTAGTGATCGGACCTCTGGGGCCAACGTCCTGACTTTC
TRBJ2-7	TRBV9	18	few	TRBD2	CASSAGTSGGASSYEQYF	TGTGCCAGCAGCGCCGGGACTAGCGGGGGGGCAAGCTCCTACGAGCAGTACTTC
TRBJ1-1	TRBV6-5	15	.	TRBD1	CASSPRTGEDTEAFF	TGTGCCAGCAGTCCTAGGACAGGGGAGGACACTGAAGCTTTCTTT
TRBJ2-7	TRBV2	14	.	TRBD2	CASRPGTSGNEQYF	TGTGCCAGCAGGCCCGGGACTAGCGGGAACGAGCAGTACTTC
TRBJ2-5	TRBV7-9	15	.	TRBD2	CASSPRTSGGETQYF	TGTGCCAGCAGCCCCCGGACTAGCGGTGGCGAGACCCAGTACTTC
TRBJ2-7	TRBV5-6	15	few	TRBD2	CASRFRGGGFREQYF	TGTGCCAGCAGATTCCGGGGCGGGGGTTTTCGTGAGCAGTACTTC
TRBJ1-1	TRBV20-1	13	.	TRBD1	CSATWDSSTEAFF	TGCAGTGCTACCTGGGACAGCTCCACTGAAGCTTTCTTT
TRBJ1-1	TRBV20-1	13	few	.	CSARDGPGTEAFF	TGCAGTGCTAGAGATGGGCCAGGGACTGAAGCTTTCTTT
TRBJ1-2	TRBV5-1	15	few	TRBD1	CASSYRGEANYGYTF	TGCGCCAGCAGCTACAGGGGAGAGGCTAACTATGGCTACACCTTC
TRBJ2-7	TRBV24-1	13	.	TRBD1	CASSDLTGGEQYF	TGTGCCTCCAGTGATTTGACAGGGGGCGAGCAGTACTTC
TRBJ2-5	TRBV13	16	.	TRBD2	CASSLFGGAYQETQYF	TGTGCCAGCAGCTTATTCGGGGGGGCGTACCAAGAGACCCAGTACTTC
TRBJ2-5	TRBV15	21	.	TRBD2	CATSKSIGTSGRAVREETQYF	TGTGCCACCAGCAAGAGCATCGGGACTAGCGGGAGGGCCGTTCGCGAAGAGACCCAGTACTTC
TRBJ2-7	TRBV29-1	14	once	TRBD1	CSGQPGQGNYEQYF	TGCAGCGGCCAACCGGGACAGGGTAACTACGAGCAGTACTTC
TRBJ2-7	TRBV12-3/TRBV12-4	13	few	.	CASSSDSPYEQYF	TGTGCCAGCAGTTCCGACAGCCCCTACGAGCAGTACTTC
TRBJ2-7	TRBV7-8	13	few	TRBD2	CASSFVREDEQYF	TGTGCCAGCAGCTTCGTTCGGGAGGACGAGCAGTACTTC
TRBJ1-2	TRBV7-6	13	.	.	CASSPGTMNGYTF	TGTGCCAGCAGCCCTGGGACAATGAATGGCTACACCTTC
TRBJ1-4	TRBV2	14	.	.	CASSPGTPNEKLFF	TGTGCCAGCTCCCCCGGGACACCAAATGAAAAACTGTTTTTT
TRBJ2-5	TRBV12-5	12	.	.	CASGPEAGTQYF	TGTGCTAGTGGTCCTGAGGCGGGGACCCAGTACTTC
TRBJ2-7	TRBV19	15	.	.	CASKANGAGGYEQYF	TGTGCCAGTAAGGCCAATGGAGCAGGGGGGTACGAGCAGTACTTC
TRBJ1-2	TRBV29-1	12	.	.	CSVPAGNYGYTF	TGCAGCGTTCCGGCAGGGAACTATGGCTACACCTTC
TRBJ2-7	TRBV7-2	14	.	.	CASSLVAGMYEQYF	TGTGCCAGCAGCTTAGTCGCGGGGATGTACGAGCAGTACTTC
TRBJ1-2	TRBV29-1	14	.	.	CSVEIGGSNYGYTF	TGCAGCGTTGAAATCGGGGGGTCGAACTATGGCTACACCTTC
TRBJ2-6	TRBV3-1	14	.	.	CASSQRSGANVLTF	TGTGCCAGCAGCCAACGCTCTGGGGCCAACGTCCTGACTTTC
TRBJ2-7	TRBV19	13	.	TRBD1	CASSTSQGYEQYF	TGTGCCAGTAGTACCTCACAGGGGTACGAGCAGTACTTC
TRBJ1-1	TRBV7-9	15	.	.	CASSPPGQSLTEAFF	TGTGCCAGCAGCCCCCCCGGACAGAGCCTCACTGAAGCTTTCTTC
TRBJ2-2	TRBV29-1	14	.	TRBD2	CSLVASGSTGELFF	TGCAGCTTAGTGGCTAGCGGGAGCACCGGGGAGCTGTTTTTT
TRBJ2-2	TRBV20-1	14	.	TRBD1	CSAGDRGTAGELFF	TGCAGTGCAGGGGACAGGGGGACCGCCGGGGAGCTGTTTTTT